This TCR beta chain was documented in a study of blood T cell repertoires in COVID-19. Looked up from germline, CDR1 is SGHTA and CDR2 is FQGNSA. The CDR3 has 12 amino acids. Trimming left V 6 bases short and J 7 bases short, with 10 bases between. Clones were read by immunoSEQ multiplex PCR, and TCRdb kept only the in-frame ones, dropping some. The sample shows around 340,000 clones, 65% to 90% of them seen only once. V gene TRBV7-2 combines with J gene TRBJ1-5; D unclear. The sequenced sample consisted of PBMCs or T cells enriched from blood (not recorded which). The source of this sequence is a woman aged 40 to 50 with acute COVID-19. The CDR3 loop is CASSSNQQPQHF. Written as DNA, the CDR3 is TGTGCCAGCAGTTCCAATCAACAGCCCCAGCATTTT.